This paragraph reports one TCR beta chain. Trimming shortened V by 4 bases and J by 8 bases, and 26 bases separated the two germline ends. Germline V lookup: CDR1 SGHAT, CDR2 FQNNGV. This CDR3 has 17 residues. This sample is drawn from a study of blood T cell repertoires in COVID-19. About the research overall: Researchers got acute and convalescent COVID-19 samples from the United States, Italy and Spain. PBMCs, B-cell-depleted T cells, or T cells were the source of the cDNA or gDNA that made up the material.

Original methodology: Researchers report that nucleated cell counts were estimated from reference gene primer amplification. Using immunoSEQ multiplex PCR, the repertoire was profiled, and TCRdb retains in-frame clones only, with some absent. V, J and clone size derive from that table, while D and trimming were established from the DNA sequence. The sample carries about 290,000 clones, 70% to 90% recorded once. The sequencing input was peripheral blood. The chain uses TRBV11-2 and TRBJ1-2, with D maybe TRBD1 (6 bases). This clonotype was sampled from a woman aged 50 to 65 with active or convalescent COVID-19. DNA for the CDR3: TGTGCCAGCAGCTCCCCGACAGGTTCGGCCAAGGCAGAAGGCTACACCTTC. Amino acid sequence: CASSSPTGSAKAEGYTF.